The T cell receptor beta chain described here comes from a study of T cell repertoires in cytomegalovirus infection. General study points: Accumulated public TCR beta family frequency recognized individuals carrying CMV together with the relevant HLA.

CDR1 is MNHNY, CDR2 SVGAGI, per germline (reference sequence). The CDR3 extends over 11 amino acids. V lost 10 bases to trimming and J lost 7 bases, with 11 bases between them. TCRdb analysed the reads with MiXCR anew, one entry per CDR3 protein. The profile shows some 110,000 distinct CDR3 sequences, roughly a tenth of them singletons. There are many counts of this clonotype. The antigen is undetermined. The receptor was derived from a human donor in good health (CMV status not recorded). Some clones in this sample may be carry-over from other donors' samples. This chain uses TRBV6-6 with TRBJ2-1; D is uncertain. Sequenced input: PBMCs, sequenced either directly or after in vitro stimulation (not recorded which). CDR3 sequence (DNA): TGTGCCACCAACGGGCGGAATGAGCAGTTCTTC. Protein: CATNGRNEQFF.